This T cell receptor beta chain was found in a study of T cell repertoires in cytomegalovirus infection. General observations from the study: Across the ex vivo response, the dominant clonotypes were HLA-C-restricted CMV-specific TCR beta clonotypes.

About this clonotype itself: Its antigen is not known.

The CDR3 contains 13 residues. Germline lookup yields CDR1 SNHLY and CDR2 FYNNEI. V lost 7 bases to trimming and J lost 0 bases, with 10 bases between them. MiXCR, run by TCRdb on the reads, gives a single entry per CDR3 protein. This repertoire shows some 560,000 distinct CDR3 sequences, roughly 42% found once; its top ten account for 48%. The source was cultured PBMCs, collected from culture after CMV antigen stimulation. The receptor's source is a human donor in good health (CMV status not recorded). Some clones in this sample may be carry-over from other donors' samples. The rearrangement joins TRBV2 to TRBJ2-7; no clear D. The CDR3 nucleotides are TGTGCCAGCACCTTTGGCGACTCCTACGAGCAGTACTTC. This gives the protein CASTFGDSYEQYF.